A selection of T cell receptor beta chains follows, all from one sample in a study of cytomegalovirus exposure and HLA in healthy donors. This table comes from immunoSEQ multiplex PCR, and its TCRdb copy is limited to in-frame clones, with some not included. The table includes around 120,000 clones, around 79% detected once. Input material: PBMCs. Every receptor here comes from a woman aged 40 to 50 in good health and CMV-seronegative. Both conserved end residues are part of each CDR3. The D gene is left open where the match is weak. Size is omitted from some rows. Given values are once, few, many or a class for expanded clones.

clone_size: NA; d_call: TRBD1; j_call: TRBJ2-5; v_call: TRBV14; cdr3_nt: TGTGCCAGCAGCCCGAACAAGGGACAGCTAGAGACCCAGTACTTC; cdr3_aa: CASSPNKGQLETQYF
clone_size: NA; d_call: TRBD1; j_call: TRBJ1-5; v_call: TRBV28; cdr3_nt: TGTGCCAGCAGTCTGCGGGACAGTATCCAGCCCCAGCATTTT; cdr3_aa: CASSLRDSIQPQHF
clone_size: NA; d_call: TRBD1; j_call: TRBJ2-7; v_call: TRBV27; cdr3_nt: TGTGCCAGTACGACCGGGACAGGGTCGTACGAGCAGTACTTC; cdr3_aa: CASTTGTGSYEQYF
clone_size: few; d_call: NA; j_call: TRBJ2-2; v_call: TRBV5-1; cdr3_nt: TGCGCCAGCAGCTCGGTACCAGGGGTCACCGGGGAGCTGTTTTTT; cdr3_aa: CASSSVPGVTGELFF
clone_size: NA; d_call: NA; j_call: TRBJ2-7; v_call: TRBV7-9; cdr3_nt: TGTTCCAGCAGCTTAATATTAGAGGGAAGGAGATACGAGCAGTACTTC; cdr3_aa: CSSSLILEGRRYEQYF
clone_size: NA; d_call: NA; j_call: TRBJ1-3; v_call: TRBV5-1; cdr3_nt: TGCGCCAGCAGCTTGGTGTCAGGGGACCTTTCCTCTGGAAACACCATATATTTT; cdr3_aa: CASSLVSGDLSSGNTIYF
clone_size: NA; d_call: NA; j_call: TRBJ2-7; v_call: TRBV5-8; cdr3_nt: TGTGCCAGCAGCTCAGACTTGAATTACGAGCAGTACTTC; cdr3_aa: CASSSDLNYEQYF
clone_size: NA; d_call: TRBD2; j_call: TRBJ2-7; v_call: TRBV27; cdr3_nt: TGTGCCAGCAGTCCCACTAGCGGGAGGGTTTGGGAGCAGTACTTC; cdr3_aa: CASSPTSGRVWEQYF
clone_size: NA; d_call: NA; j_call: TRBJ2-7; v_call: TRBV27; cdr3_nt: TGTGCCAGCAGTCGCGGACTTAACTACGAGCAGTACTTC; cdr3_aa: CASSRGLNYEQYF
clone_size: NA; d_call: NA; j_call: TRBJ2-3; v_call: TRBV6-7; cdr3_nt: TGTGCCAGCAGTATAGCGGATCCAGATACGCAGTATTTT; cdr3_aa: CASSIADPDTQYF
clone_size: once; d_call: TRBD1; j_call: TRBJ1-1; v_call: TRBV10-2; cdr3_nt: TGCGCCAGCAGTGAGTCCGGGGACAGGGTCAACGGGGCTTTCTTT; cdr3_aa: CASSESGDRVNGAFF
clone_size: few; d_call: TRBD1; j_call: TRBJ1-2; v_call: TRBV28; cdr3_nt: TGTGCCAGCAGCCCGAACAGGGGAAGGGGGTATGGCTACACCTTC; cdr3_aa: CASSPNRGRGYGYTF
clone_size: once; d_call: NA; j_call: TRBJ2-1; v_call: TRBV7-9; cdr3_nt: TGTGCCAGCAGCTCCCTAGGAGCGAGGGATAAGTCCAATGAGCAGTTCTTC; cdr3_aa: CASSSLGARDKSNEQFF
clone_size: NA; d_call: TRBD2; j_call: TRBJ2-7; v_call: TRBV4-2; cdr3_nt: TGTGCCAGCAGCCAATCCGGGACTACCCCCTACGAGCAGTACTTC; cdr3_aa: CASSQSGTTPYEQYF
clone_size: NA; d_call: NA; j_call: TRBJ2-3; v_call: TRBV11-2; cdr3_nt: TGTGCCAGCAGCTCTCGTAACACAGATACGCAGTATTTT; cdr3_aa: CASSSRNTDTQYF
clone_size: NA; d_call: NA; j_call: TRBJ2-3; v_call: TRBV15; cdr3_nt: TGTGCCACCAGCAGAGACCGGTCTAGCACAGATACGCAGTATTTT; cdr3_aa: CATSRDRSSTDTQYF
clone_size: NA; d_call: NA; j_call: TRBJ1-5; v_call: TRBV2; cdr3_nt: TGTGCCAGCAGTGAAGCTGGGGCAGGGTACAATCAGCCCCAGCATTTT; cdr3_aa: CASSEAGAGYNQPQHF
clone_size: few; d_call: NA; j_call: TRBJ1-3; v_call: TRBV27; cdr3_nt: TGTGCCAGCAGTCAAACCCCGCGGAGCTCTGGAAACACCATATATTTT; cdr3_aa: CASSQTPRSSGNTIYF